The 14 T cell receptor beta chains below were found in one sample sequenced in a study of cytomegalovirus exposure and HLA in healthy donors. A multiplex PCR was run with 60 Vbeta primers and 13 Jbeta primers. Here immunoSEQ multiplex PCR was the method, and the copy in TCRdb shows in-frame clones only, minus some. There are 85,000 to 100,000 clones in the sample; approximately 80% occur only once, and around 3% lies in the top ten. The sample taken for sequencing was PBMCs. Receptor source: a male donor in good health and CMV-seropositive.

The chain is built from TRBV7-6 and TRBJ1-6; unclear D gene. This CDR3 is 15 amino acids long. V was shortened by 1 base and J by 5 bases, with 9 bases between the two germline ends. CDR1 is SGHVS, CDR2 FNYEAQ, per germline. The CDR3 reads CASSLGGANNSPLHF. CDR3 sequence (DNA): TGTGCCAGCAGCTTAGGCGGTGCGAATAATTCACCCCTCCACTTT.

The genes are TRBV19 and TRBJ1-2; a weak D match, TRBD1 (6 bases). Germline CDR1 is LNHDA and CDR2 is SQIVND (reference sequence). Trimming pared 0 bases from V and 8 bases from J, leaving 19 bases between. The CDR3 extends over 16 amino acids. The CDR3 sequence: CASSIDYYREMVGYTF. The CDR3 nucleotides are TGTGCCAGTAGTATAGATTACTACAGGGAAATGGTAGGCTACACCTTC. The variable domain in full, with the rest retrieved from reference TRBV19 and TRBJ1-2, is DGGITQSPKYLFRKEGQNVTLSCEQNLNHDAMYWYRQDPGQGLRLIYYSQIVNDFQKGDIAEGYSVSREKKESFPLTVTSAQKNPTAFYLCASSIDYYREMVGYTFGSGTRLTVV.

This chain joins TRBV21-1 and TRBJ1-4; TRBD1 is the table's D call and was not checked against the DNA. TRBV21-1 has pseudogene status. The length of the CDR3 is 17 residues. The CDR3 DNA follows: TGTGCCAGCAGCAAAGTAAACAGGCGTGCAACTAATGAAAAACTGTTTTTT. The encoded protein is CASSKVNRRATNEKLFF.

The genes are TRBV30 and TRBJ2-1; the match to TRBD2 covers 9 bases. CDR3 length: 15 residues. V shed 4 bases, J shed 9 bases, and the junction held 13 bases outside the gene matches. CDR1 and CDR2 from the germline V gene are GTSNPN and SVGIG (reference sequence). The CDR3 region is CAWKGWRGGHSEQFF. The CDR3 DNA reads as TGTGCCTGGAAGGGTTGGCGGGGGGGCCATTCTGAGCAGTTCTTC.

The chain combines TRBV18 with TRBJ1-2; TRBD1 is a possible D gene (6 bases). Trimming shortened V by 2 bases and J by 0 bases, and 10 bases separated the two germline ends. The CDR3 is made up of 15 amino acids. The germline V gene encodes CDR1 KGHSH and CDR2 LQKENI. The CDR3 loop reads CASSPGQSANYGYTF. CDR3 coding DNA: TGTGCCAGCTCACCAGGACAGTCAGCTAACTATGGCTACACCTTC.

This sequence joins TRBV5-1 and TRBJ2-2; 7 bases fit TRBD1. J lost 1 base, V lost 7 bases, and 7 bases had no gene match. The germline V gene has CDR1 SGHRS and CDR2 YFSETQ. CDR3 length equals 15 residues. The CDR3 DNA reads as TGCGCCAGCTACCGGGACAGCTGGAACACCGGGGAGCTGTTTTTT. It yields the protein CASYRDSWNTGELFF. The complete variable domain, with remaining parts taken from reference TRBV5-1 and TRBJ2-2, reads KAGVTQTPRYLIKTRGQQVTLSCSPISGHRSVSWYQQTPGQGLQFLFEYFSETQRNKGNFPGRFSGRQFSNSRSEMNVSTLELGDSALYLCASYRDSWNTGELFFGEGSRLTVL.

To note about this clone: The junction differs from germline at one of its ends, possibly a read error. V is TRBV7-7 and J is TRBJ2-1, with 11 bases fitting TRBD2. The CDR3 loop spans 12 amino acids. Germline CDR1 reads SSHAT; CDR2 reads FNYEAQ (reference sequence). CDR3 in DNA: TGTGCTAGCAGTCCGACTAGCGGGGATCTGCTCTTC. Its protein product is CASSPTSGDLLF.

The chain carries TRBV4-3 and TRBJ1-1, with TRBD1 matching over 7 bases. Germline V gives CDR1 LGHNA, CDR2 YSLEER. The length of the CDR3 is 15 residues. Trimming cost V 1 base and J 8 bases; bases outside gene matches: 10. CDR3 in amino acids: CASSQGGEGAGEAFF. In nucleotides, the CDR3 is TGCGCCAGCAGCCAAGGGGGTGAGGGGGCAGGGGAAGCTTTCTTT.

The chain employs TRBV2 and TRBJ2-7; 9 bases are shared with TRBD1. Germline V gene sequence: CDR1 SNHLY, CDR2 FYNNEI. The CDR3 is made up of 12 amino acids. V was pared by 8 bases and J by 3 bases, with 2 bases of the junction left unmatched. The DNA for the CDR3 is TGTGCCAGCGGGACAGGGCTCTACGAGCAGTACTTC. It translates to CASGTGLYEQYF.

The chain couples TRBV12-5 to TRBJ1-3, with 7 bases matching TRBD1. Germline CDR1 reads LGHNT; CDR2 reads FRNRAP. After removal of 0 bases from V and 7 bases from J, the junction contained 6 bases not matched to a gene. The length of the CDR3 is 15 residues. CDR3: CASGLVQGRRNTIYF. CDR3 DNA sequence: TGTGCTAGTGGTTTGGTACAGGGGAGACGGAACACCATATATTTT.

CDR3 sequence: CSVAKAGPNEKLFF. CDR3 in DNA: TGCAGCGTTGCAAAGGCAGGGCCTAATGAAAAACTGTTTTTT. The chain is built from TRBV29-1 and TRBJ1-4; perhaps TRBD1 as D (5 bases). From germline, CDR1 is SQVTM and CDR2 ANQGSEA. Trimming took 4 bases from V and 3 from J, leaving 12 bases between them. This CDR3 region has 14 residues.

V usage is TRBV5-1 and J usage is TRBJ1-2, with TRBD1 matching 12 bases. J lost 4 bases, V lost 1 base, and 5 bases had no gene match. Germline CDR1 SGHRS, CDR2 YFSETQ. The CDR3 covers 16 residues. In DNA, the CDR3 is TGCGCCAGCAGCTTGAGTGGGACAGGGGGCGGCTATGGCTACACCTTC. Its protein product is CASSLSGTGGGYGYTF.

The V and J genes are TRBV15 and TRBJ2-5; maybe TRBD2 (6 bases). The length of the CDR3 is 14 residues. V shed 0 bases and J shed 5 bases, with 10 bases lying between them. Germline assignment: CDR1 LNHNV and CDR2 YYDKDF (reference sequence). The CDR3 nucleotides read TGTGCCACCAGCAGAGAAGCGGGCGGGGAGACCCAGTACTTC. Its protein product is CATSREAGGETQYF.

The chain couples TRBV29-1 to TRBJ2-5; TRBD2 matches at 9 bases. V dropped 6 bases and J dropped 3; count of bases not matched to a gene: 2. The CDR3 length is 12 residues. Per germline, CDR1 SQVTM and CDR2 ANQGSEA. The CDR3 DNA follows: TGCAGCGTCAGACTAGCGGAAGAGACCCAGTACTTC. It translates to CSVRLAEETQYF. Variable domain in full (rest from reference TRBV29-1 and TRBJ2-5): SAVISQKPSRDICQRGTSLTIQCQVDSQVTMMFWYRQQPGQSLTLIATANQGSEATYESGFVIDKFPISRPNLTFSTLTVSNMSPEDSSIYLCSVRLAEETQYFGPGTRLLVL.